Following are 3 T cell receptor beta chains from one sample sequenced in a study of T cells in Graves' hyperthyroidism and ophthalmopathy (dated by TCRdb to about 2019). The receptor library was made with multiplex PCR. Instrument used: Illumina HiSeq 2000. TCR beta CDR3 regions were amplified from RNA transcripts. For the first round of RT-PCR on the TCR CDR3, the HTBI primer set was used together with the Qiagen OneStep RT-PCR kit. TCRdb cleaned the public reads at Q25 with fastp, built clones with MiXCR and kept in-frame beta chains. Rows with one shared CDR3 protein collapse into an entry with the most common genes and DNA. For this sample the table gives about 300,000 distinct CDR3 sequences, of which roughly 20% were detected only once. The ten largest account for under 45% of the sample. The sample comprised blood. These receptors were obtained from a man in his forties or fifties with Graves' ophthalmopathy.

The chain links TRBV25-1 to TRBJ2-1, with TRBD2 as a possible D gene (5 bases). V shed 4 bases and J shed 2 bases, with 9 bases lying between them. The germline gives CDR1 MGHDK, CDR2 SYGVNS. The CDR3 totals 14 residues. DNA of the CDR3: TGTGCCAGCAGTGCCGGAGCGGCCTACAATGAGCAGTTCTTC. This sequence encodes CASSAGAAYNEQFF.

This clonotype was detected only a few times. This chain links TRBV19 with TRBJ1-1; D possibly corresponds to TRBD1 (5 bases). Germline CDR1 reads LNHDA; CDR2 reads SQIVND (reference sequence). This CDR3 spans 16 amino acids. The V end was cut by 3 bases, the J end by 7 bases, with 21 bases between. This chain's CDR3 is CASSITRGRAKDEAFF. CDR3 DNA sequence: TGTGCCAGTAGTATTACAAGGGGACGGGCTAAAGATGAAGCTTTCTTT.

The chain recombines TRBV7-3 with TRBJ2-7, with TRBD1 matching 8 bases. The CDR3 length is 14 residues. Germline values: CDR1 SGHTA, CDR2 FQGTGA. J was trimmed by 3 bases and V by 4 bases; bases with no gene match: 5. The CDR3, as DNA: TGTGCCAGCAGCTCCGGACAGGGCGTCTACGAGCAGTACTTC. Its translation is CASSSGQGVYEQYF.